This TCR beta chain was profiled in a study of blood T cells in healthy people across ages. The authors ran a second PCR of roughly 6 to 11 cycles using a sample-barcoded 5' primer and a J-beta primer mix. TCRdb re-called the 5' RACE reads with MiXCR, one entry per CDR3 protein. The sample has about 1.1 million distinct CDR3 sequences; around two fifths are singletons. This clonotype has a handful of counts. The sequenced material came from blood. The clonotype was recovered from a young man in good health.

The CDR3: CAISETGQGAGDTQYF. Written as DNA, the CDR3 is TGTGCCATCAGTGAGACCGGACAGGGGGCGGGAGATACGCAGTATTTT. The rearrangement links TRBV10-3 to TRBJ2-3; 11 bases agree with TRBD1. The CDR3 loop spans 16 amino acids. Germline CDR1 ENHRY, CDR2 SYGVKD. Trimming took 2 bases from V and 5 from J; bases not matched to a gene: 6.